The 21 T cell receptor beta chains presented below share a single source sample, sequenced in a study of cytomegalovirus exposure and HLA in healthy donors. Primers: 60 Vbeta forward and 13 Jbeta reverse. Sequenced by immunoSEQ multiplex PCR; TCRdb stores in-frame clones only, minus some. The data contain 180,000 or so clones, 77% of them singletons. The source material was PBMCs. The source of these receptors is a female donor in good health and CMV-seronegative.

The V gene is TRBV7-3, the J gene TRBJ2-5; D uncertain. Germline CDR1 reads SGHTA; CDR2 reads FQGTGA. V lost 2 bases and J 5 bases, leaving 15 bases between the germline ends. The CDR3 is made up of 15 amino acids. The CDR3 loop is CASSLGSRIDETQYF. In DNA form, the CDR3 reads TGTGCCAGCAGCTTAGGCTCTAGGATTGACGAGACCCAGTACTTC.

This chain connects TRBV30 to TRBJ1-6; TRBD1 matches at 8 bases. This CDR3 comprises 15 residues. The ends lost 2 bases at V and 7 bases at J; junction bases unmatched: 7. Germline V gene lookup returns CDR1 GTSNPN and CDR2 SVGIG (reference sequence). In DNA, the CDR3 is TGTGCCTGGAGTCCCCGGGACAGGACCAATTCACCCCTCCACTTT. Translating gives CAWSPRDRTNSPLHF.

The J gene is TRBJ1-2, the V gene TRBV7-2, with D uncertain. The CDR3 runs to 16 residues. Germline CDR1 SGHTA, CDR2 FQGNSA. V was shortened by 5 bases and J by 2 bases, with 18 bases between the two germline ends. The CDR3 here is CASSLTETSHNYGYTF. CDR3 bases: TGTGCCAGCAGCCTGACTGAAACATCTCACAACTATGGCTACACCTTC.

This sequence joins TRBV19 and TRBJ1-2, with 7 bases matching TRBD1. The CDR3 is 17 amino acids. J lost 2 bases, V lost 5 bases, and 14 bases had no gene match. The germline CDR1 and CDR2 sequences are LNHDA and SQIVND (reference sequence). CDR3 DNA sequence: TGTGCCAGTAGTCTTCCCCCGACAGGGTCGCCGAACTATGGCTACACCTTC. Translation: CASSLPPTGSPNYGYTF.

The rearrangement uses TRBV5-1 and TRBJ1-2; a weak D match, TRBD1 (6 bases). V lost 1 base to trimming and J lost 1 base, with 14 bases between them. The length of the CDR3 is 16 residues. Germline assignment: CDR1 SGHRS and CDR2 YFSETQ. The DNA for the CDR3 is TGCGCCAGCAGCTTGAGGCCCACAGGGATTAACTATGGCTACACCTTC. Residues: CASSLRPTGINYGYTF.

The rearrangement links TRBV29-1 to TRBJ1-4; TRBD1 might be the D (5 bases). Germline assignment: CDR1 SQVTM and CDR2 ANQGSEA. V lost 6 bases and J 0 bases, leaving 8 bases between the germline ends. CDR3 length equals 13 residues. The CDR3: CSVGGATNEKLFF. The CDR3 region has the DNA TGCAGCGTGGGGGGGGCAACTAATGAAAAACTGTTTTTT.

This clone was seen more than once but under ten times. The chain is built from TRBV7-3 and TRBJ2-5; D is possibly TRBD1 (8 bases). From germline, CDR1 is SGHTA and CDR2 FQGTGA. V dropped 2 bases and J dropped 5 bases, with 18 bases sitting between them. The CDR3 covers 16 residues. The CDR3 DNA is TGTGCCAGCAGCTTACTCACAGGGGGGGCCGGGGAGACCCAGTACTTC. This sequence encodes CASSLLTGGAGETQYF.

The genes are TRBV19 and TRBJ1-1, with D perhaps matching TRBD1 (5 bases). The CDR3 loop spans 13 amino acids. Trimming took 2 bases from V and 5 from J, leaving 9 bases between them. Germline V gene sequence: CDR1 LNHDA, CDR2 SQIVND (reference sequence). The CDR3 here is CASSIQGGTEAFF. The CDR3 DNA follows: TGTGCCAGTAGTATACAGGGTGGGACTGAAGCTTTCTTT.

This rearrangement joins TRBV28 to TRBJ1-2, with TRBD1 matching over 8 bases. This CDR3 contains 16 residues. The V gene's germline CDR1 is MDHEN and CDR2 SYDVKM. The J segment lost 1 base and the V segment lost 8 bases, leaving 12 bases of the junction unmatched. The CDR3 region is CASFSTGGFLNYGYTF. CDR3 nucleotides: TGTGCCAGCTTTTCTACAGGGGGATTTCTTAACTATGGCTACACCTTC.

J is TRBJ1-1 and V is TRBV29-1, with D unresolved. V was shortened by 7 bases and J by 2 bases, with 11 bases between the two germline ends. The CDR3 has 12 residues. Germline V gene data show CDR1 as SQVTM and CDR2 as ANQGSEA. This CDR3 reads CSAERVNTEAFF. CDR3 coding DNA: TGCAGCGCCGAGCGGGTAAACACTGAAGCTTTCTTT.

This clone has a handful of counts. This chain links TRBV7-3 with TRBJ1-1; 9 bases line up with TRBD1. The germline gives CDR1 SGHTA, CDR2 FQGTGA. The CDR3 loop spans 16 amino acids. V shed 0 bases, J shed 4 bases, and the junction held 6 bases outside the gene matches. CDR3 sequence reads: CASSLTLGTGITEAFF. The CDR3 bases are TGTGCCAGCAGCTTAACGTTGGGGACAGGGATCACTGAAGCTTTCTTT. The full variable domain, rest sourced from reference TRBV7-3 and TRBJ1-1, is GAGVSQTPSNKVTEKGKYVELRCDPISGHTALYWYRQSLGQGPEFLIYFQGTGAADDSGLPNDRFFAVRPEGSVSTLKIQRTERGDSAVYLCASSLTLGTGITEAFFGQGTRLTVV.

V usage is TRBV5-4 and J usage is TRBJ1-4; 7 positions agree with TRBD1. Germline CDR1 SGHNT, CDR2 YYREEE (reference sequence). The length of the CDR3 is 13 residues. Trimming cost V 3 bases and J 5 bases; bases outside gene matches: 1. The CDR3 DNA sequence: TGTGCCAGCAGCTCGACAGGGAATGAAAAACTGTTTTTT. As protein: CASSSTGNEKLFF.

The chain combines TRBV29-1 with TRBJ2-4; TRBD2 is a possible D gene (5 bases). Germline assignment: CDR1 SQVTM and CDR2 ANQGSEA. The V and J ends lost 0 bases and 1 base respectively, with 10 bases between them. The CDR3 has 15 residues. CDR3 region: CSVEEFGEAKNIQYF. DNA of the CDR3: TGCAGCGTTGAAGAGTTCGGGGAGGCCAAAAACATTCAGTACTTC.

In its sample, this clone was seen a few times. The gene calls are TRBV7-2 and TRBJ2-7; D possibly corresponds to TRBD2 (6 bases). The CDR3 spans 15 residues. The V end lost 0 bases, the J end lost 0 bases, and 9 bases lay between the germline ends. Germline CDR1 reads SGHTA; CDR2 reads FQGNSA. CDR3 loop: CASSLAGGNSYEQYF. CDR3 in DNA: TGTGCCAGCAGCTTAGCCGGCGGGAACTCCTACGAGCAGTACTTC.

V gene TRBV7-9 combines with J gene TRBJ1-6; 9 bases align to TRBD1. The CDR3 covers 15 residues. CDR1 SEHNR and CDR2 FQNEAQ come from the germline V gene (reference sequence). The J segment lost 7 bases and the V segment lost 1 base, leaving 2 bases of the junction unmatched. The CDR3 sequence is CASSLVGQGNSPLHF. The CDR3, as DNA: TGTGCCAGCAGCTTAGTGGGACAGGGAAATTCACCCCTCCACTTT.

This clone was counted a single time. The chain is built from TRBV9 and TRBJ2-7, with 9 bases identical to TRBD1. The CDR3 covers 16 residues. J gave up 0 bases and V 2 bases, and 6 bases lay outside the gene matches. CDR1 and CDR2 (germline): SGDLS, YYNGEE. CDR3 coding DNA: TGTGCCAGCAGCGTTGGATCGACAGGGGGCTCCTACGAGCAGTACTTC. It translates to CASSVGSTGGSYEQYF.

The chain has TRBV4-1 and TRBJ2-7; 8 bases map to TRBD1. Germline-derived CDR1 and CDR2 are MGHRA and YSYEKL. V gave up 6 bases and J gave up 2 bases; unmatched junction bases: 6. CDR3 size: 14 residues. CDR3 sequence: CASRMGTGAYEQYF. For the CDR3, the DNA is TGCGCCAGCAGAATGGGGACAGGAGCCTACGAGCAGTACTTC.

The rearrangement links TRBV5-6 to TRBJ2-4, with D possibly matching TRBD1 (6 bases). V shed 4 bases and J shed 0 bases, with 14 bases lying between them. The CDR3 has 16 residues. CDR1 is SGHDT, CDR2 YYEEEE, per germline. CDR3 sequence: CASSPRQALAKNIQYF. The CDR3 DNA follows: TGTGCCAGCAGCCCCAGACAGGCCTTAGCCAAAAACATTCAGTACTTC.

The table lists this clone with a few counts. The V gene is TRBV7-2, the J gene TRBJ2-7; 8 bases agree with TRBD1. CDR3 length equals 13 residues. Germline CDR1 reads SGHTA; CDR2 reads FQGNSA. Losses at the gene ends were 7 bases for V and 6 bases for J; bases not matched to a gene: 8. The chain's CDR3 is CASKRDRGSEQYF. The CDR3, as DNA: TGTGCCAGCAAGAGAGACAGGGGATCCGAGCAGTACTTC.

The gene calls are TRBV6-6 and TRBJ1-2, with no clear D. V gave up 2 bases and J gave up 4 bases, with 11 bases separating them. This CDR3 has 14 residues. Germline values: CDR1 MNHNY, CDR2 SVGAGI (reference sequence). The CDR3 protein is CASSYADEVYGYTF. DNA for the CDR3: TGTGCCAGCAGTTACGCCGATGAGGTCTATGGCTACACCTTC.

The chain is built from TRBV6-5 and TRBJ2-1; no reliable D call. Trimming shortened V by 1 base and J by 3 bases, and 7 bases separated the two germline ends. Germline CDR1 MNHEY, CDR2 SVGAGI. The CDR3 runs 14 residues. CDR3 DNA sequence: TGTGCCAGCAGTTACTGGCGGAGCTACAATGAGCAGTTCTTC. It yields the protein CASSYWRSYNEQFF.